This is a list of T cell receptor beta chains from one sample in a study of vaccination effects on CD4 cells after COVID-19. Sequenced by immunoSEQ multiplex PCR; TCRdb stores in-frame clones only, minus some. The table includes about 31,000 clones, 65% detected once. No antigen is known for these receptors. Specimen: CD4+ T cells from PBMCs cultured with SARS-CoV-2 spike peptides, collected after COVID-19 vaccination. The receptors come from a human donor who received a COVID-19 vaccine. Each CDR3 is given with its conserved first and last residue. The D gene is left open where the match is weak. The size of a clone is reported for some rows only, either as once, few or many, or as a class for expanded clones.

d_call clone_size j_call v_call cdr3_aa cdr3_nt
NA few TRBJ1-5 TRBV30 CAWSRQTANQPQHF TGTGCCTGGAGTCGCCAGACAGCGAATCAGCCCCAGCATTTT
TRBD1 NA TRBJ1-2 TRBV6-5 CASTRTGGVSGYTF TGTGCCAGCACTCGGACAGGGGGCGTGAGTGGCTACACCTTC
NA NA TRBJ1-2 TRBV27 CASSRDPNWSYTF TGTGCCAGCAGCCGGGACCCCAATTGGAGCTACACCTTC
NA once TRBJ2-5 TRBV9 CASSVGTVGQETQYF TGTGCCAGCAGCGTGGGGACTGTGGGCCAAGAGACCCAGTACTTC
TRBD2 NA TRBJ2-6 TRBV5-1 CASTLHGRTGSGANVLTF TGCGCCAGCACCCTTCACGGGAGGACTGGGTCTGGGGCCAACGTCCTGACTTTC
NA NA TRBJ1-2 TRBV3-1/TRBV3-2 CASSQVRSGNGYTF TGTGCCAGCAGCCAAGTTAGATCAGGGAATGGCTACACCTTC
NA NA TRBJ1-5 TRBV19 CASTRTDSNQPQHF TGTGCCAGTACCCGGACGGATAGCAATCAGCCCCAGCATTTT
TRBD2 NA TRBJ2-2 TRBV11-2 CASSFRAGDVGELFF TGTGCCAGCAGCTTCCGAGCGGGAGACGTCGGGGAGCTGTTTTTT
NA few TRBJ2-7 TRBV4-1 CASSQEVGVQYF TGCGCCAGCAGCCAAGAAGTGGGGGTGCAGTACTTC
NA NA TRBJ2-5 TRBV11-2 CASSSDPSFTETQYF TGTGCCAGCAGCTCGGACCCCAGTTTTACGGAGACCCAGTACTTC
NA NA TRBJ2-7 TRBV13 CASSLEGNLGEQYF TGTGCCAGCAGCTTAGAGGGCAATTTAGGCGAGCAGTACTTC
NA few TRBJ1-1 TRBV12-3/TRBV12-4 CASRTAGKEAFF TGTGCCAGCAGAACAGCAGGGAAGGAAGCTTTCTTT
TRBD1 NA TRBJ1-2 TRBV3-1/TRBV3-2 CASSQGQGLGYGYTF TGTGCCAGCAGCCAAGGACAGGGCCTTGGGTATGGCTACACCTTC
NA few TRBJ2-5 TRBV18 CASSREGTQYF TGTGCCAGCTCCCGCGAGGGAACCCAGTACTTC
NA few TRBJ2-5 TRBV6-1 CASRKGRAQETQYF TGTGCCAGCAGAAAGGGACGGGCCCAAGAGACCCAGTACTTC
NA NA TRBJ2-1 TRBV7-2 CASSLERVNNEQFF TGTGCCAGCAGCTTAGAGAGAGTGAACAATGAGCAGTTCTTC
TRBD1 NA TRBJ2-1 TRBV11-3 CASSLDQGGSSSYNEQFF TGTGCCAGCAGCTTAGATCAAGGGGGCTCTAGCTCCTACAATGAGCAGTTCTTC
TRBD1 NA TRBJ1-5 TRBV6-5 CASSPQGARQPQHF TGTGCCAGCAGTCCACAGGGGGCCAGGCAGCCCCAGCATTTT
NA NA TRBJ2-5 TRBV7-7 CASSLGGAEIETQYF TGTGCCAGCAGCTTAGGGGGGGCCGAAATTGAGACCCAGTACTTC
NA few TRBJ1-3 TRBV5-1 CASSFGEDGNTIYF TGCGCCAGCAGCTTCGGGGAGGACGGAAACACCATATATTTT
NA NA TRBJ2-3 TRBV18 CASSPNLPSSTDTQYF TGTGCCAGCTCACCGAACCTCCCCTCCAGCACAGATACGCAGTATTTT
NA NA TRBJ2-7 TRBV3-1/TRBV3-2 CASSPVRSAREQYF TGTGCCAGCAGCCCCGTCAGGTCCGCACGCGAGCAGTACTTC
NA few TRBJ2-5 TRBV7-2 CASSLGGLRGETQYF TGTGCCAGCAGCTTAGGAGGCTTGCGGGGTGAGACCCAGTACTTC
NA NA TRBJ2-4 TRBV6-1 CASSEFTAKNIQYF TGTGCCAGCAGTGAATTTACAGCCAAAAACATTCAGTACTTC
TRBD1 NA TRBJ2-5 TRBV5-1 CASSWDSAQETQYF TGCGCCAGCAGCTGGGACAGCGCTCAAGAGACCCAGTACTTC
NA few TRBJ1-1 TRBV30 CAWSVGYPNTEAFF TGTGCCTGGAGTGTCGGGTACCCGAACACTGAAGCTTTCTTT
TRBD2 NA TRBJ2-3 TRBV15 CATSKALAGGSGTQYF TGTGCCACCAGCAAAGCGTTAGCGGGAGGCTCCGGGACGCAGTATTTT
NA once TRBJ2-5 TRBV2 CATQGNGQETQYF TGTGCCACCCAGGGCAATGGCCAAGAGACCCAGTACTTC
TRBD1 NA TRBJ1-4 TRBV2 CASSDGQAFNEKLFF TGTGCCAGCAGTGACGGACAGGCCTTTAATGAAAAACTGTTTTTT
NA few TRBJ1-5 TRBV6-6 CASSPTTGTNQPQHF TGTGCCAGCAGTCCGACTACAGGGACAAATCAGCCCCAGCATTTT
TRBD1 once TRBJ1-2 TRBV3-1/TRBV3-2 CASSPPSGQGVNYGYTF TGTGCCAGCAGCCCACCCTCGGGACAGGGGGTGAACTATGGCTACACCTTC
NA NA TRBJ1-2 TRBV10-3 CAISEEGTTYGYTF TGTGCCATCAGTGAGGAGGGCACCACGTATGGCTACACCTTC
NA NA TRBJ2-3 TRBV5-1 CASSLDQRDTQYF TGCGCCAGCAGCTTGGATCAACGAGATACGCAGTATTTT
TRBD1 NA TRBJ1-2 TRBV25-1 CASSPDRADYGYTF TGTGCCAGCAGTCCGGACAGGGCGGACTATGGCTACACCTTC
TRBD1 few TRBJ2-7 TRBV9 CASSVWGTGGFEQYF TGTGCCAGCAGCGTATGGGGGACAGGGGGCTTTGAGCAGTACTTC
TRBD2 NA TRBJ2-7 TRBV2 CASSEGSGGLDYEQYF TGTGCCAGCAGTGAAGGTTCGGGGGGGCTTGACTACGAGCAGTACTTC
NA NA TRBJ1-3 TRBV10-3 CAISELGGSSGNTIYF TGTGCCATCAGTGAACTGGGGGGTTCTTCTGGAAACACCATATATTTT
TRBD2 NA TRBJ2-3 TRBV5-4 CASSLGHSGKRTDTQYF TGTGCCAGCAGCTTGGGTCATAGCGGGAAACGCACAGATACGCAGTATTTT
NA few TRBJ1-2 TRBV15 CATSRQGKNYGYTF TGTGCCACCAGCCGCCAGGGGAAGAACTATGGCTACACCTTC
NA NA TRBJ1-2 TRBV2 CASSGYRKTNYGYTF TGTGCCAGCAGTGGATACAGAAAGACTAACTATGGCTACACCTTC
NA NA TRBJ2-5 TRBV10-2 CASGVEPSGTQYF TGCGCCAGCGGGGTTGAGCCCTCCGGGACCCAGTACTTC